The source of this TCR beta chain is a study of neurological immune-mediated disorders. The sample holds many counts of this clonotype. What it binds is unknown. Germline CDR1 SGHKS, CDR2 YYEKEE (reference sequence). The CDR3 length is 16 residues. V dropped 3 bases and J dropped 2; count of bases not matched to a gene: 5. Synthesis of cDNA was carried out by template-switch 5'RACE. The reaction used 10-nucleotide random UMIs. From the 5' RACE reads, TCRdb called clonotypes with MiXCR, one entry per CDR3 protein. The sample has about 59,000 distinct CDR3 sequences, around 3.8% seen once. The study's findings and limits: Phylogenetic grouping assigned the repertoires of 18 of 34 multiple sclerosis patients to a single related-CDR3 cluster, representing a possible signature.

Unsorted libraries were generated from 2 million PBMCs. These cells had been stored in RNAlater at -80 C. The source is a woman in her forties or fifties with multiple sclerosis. The chain has TRBV5-5 and TRBJ2-3; TRBD2 agrees at 11 bases. The sequencing sample was made of PBMCs. The CDR3 reads CASSSGLAGPTDTQYF. For the CDR3, the DNA is TGTGCCAGCAGCTCTGGACTAGCGGGTCCCACAGATACGCAGTATTTT.